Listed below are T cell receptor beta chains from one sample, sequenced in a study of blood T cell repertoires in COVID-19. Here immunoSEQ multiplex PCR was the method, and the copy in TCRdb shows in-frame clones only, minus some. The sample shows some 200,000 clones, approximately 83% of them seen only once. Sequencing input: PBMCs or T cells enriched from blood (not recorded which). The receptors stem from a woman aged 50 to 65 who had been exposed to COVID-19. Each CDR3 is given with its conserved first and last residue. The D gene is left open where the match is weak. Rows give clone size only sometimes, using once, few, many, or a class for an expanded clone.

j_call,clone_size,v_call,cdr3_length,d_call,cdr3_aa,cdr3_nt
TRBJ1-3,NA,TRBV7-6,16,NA,CASSLATQENGNTIYF,TGTGCCAGCAGCTTAGCGACACAGGAAAATGGAAACACCATATATTTT
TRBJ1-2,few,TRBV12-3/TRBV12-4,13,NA,CASTWGANYGYTF,TGTGCCAGCACCTGGGGGGCTAACTATGGCTACACCTTC
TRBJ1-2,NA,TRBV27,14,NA,CASSLAGSSYGYTF,TGTGCCAGCAGTTTGGCAGGGTCAAGCTATGGCTACACCTTC
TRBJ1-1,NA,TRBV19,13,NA,CASKYSLNTEAFF,TGTGCCAGTAAGTACAGTCTGAACACTGAAGCTTTCTTT
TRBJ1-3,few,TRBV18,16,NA,CASSPYRAHSGNTIYF,TGTGCCAGCTCACCATACAGGGCCCACTCTGGAAACACCATATATTTT
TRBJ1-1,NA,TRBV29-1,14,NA,CSAGRGARNTEAFF,TGCAGCGCCGGGAGAGGGGCGCGGAACACTGAAGCTTTCTTT
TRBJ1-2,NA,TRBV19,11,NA,CASRAGAGYTF,TGTGCCAGTAGGGCGGGGGCTGGCTACACCTTC
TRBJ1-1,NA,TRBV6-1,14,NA,CASSEQQSNTEAFF,TGTGCCAGCAGTGAACAACAGTCGAACACTGAAGCTTTCTTT
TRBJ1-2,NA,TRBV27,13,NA,CASSPLPPDGYTF,TGTGCCAGCAGTCCCCTACCCCCGGATGGCTACACCTTC
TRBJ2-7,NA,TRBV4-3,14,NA,CASSQEDTDYEQYF,TGCGCCAGCAGCCAAGAAGACACGGACTACGAGCAGTACTTC
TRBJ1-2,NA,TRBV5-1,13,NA,CASSLMSGPGYTF,TGCGCCAGCAGCTTGATGTCAGGGCCTGGCTACACCTTC
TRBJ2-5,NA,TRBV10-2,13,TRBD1,CASRQGAKETQYF,TGCGCCAGCCGGCAGGGGGCCAAAGAGACCCAGTACTTC
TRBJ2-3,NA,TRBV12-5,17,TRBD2,CASGTWGLAGPTDTQYF,TGTGCTAGTGGGACGTGGGGGCTAGCGGGGCCCACAGATACGCAGTATTTT
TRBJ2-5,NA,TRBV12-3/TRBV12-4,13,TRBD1,CASSPQGAETQYF,TGTGCCAGCAGTCCACAGGGGGCGGAGACCCAGTACTTC
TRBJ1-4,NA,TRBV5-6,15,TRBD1,CASSPERGRVEKLFF,TGTGCCAGCAGCCCGGAGAGGGGGCGCGTTGAAAAACTGTTTTTT
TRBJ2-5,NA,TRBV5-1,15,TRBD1,CASTPGTGYQETQYF,TGCGCCAGCACCCCCGGGACAGGGTACCAAGAGACCCAGTACTTC
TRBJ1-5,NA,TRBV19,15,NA,CASSKDSSYNQPQHF,TGTGCCAGTAGTAAAGACAGTAGCTATAATCAGCCCCAGCATTTT
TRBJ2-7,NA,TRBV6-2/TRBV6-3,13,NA,CASSYSRAGEQYF,TGTGCCAGCAGTTACTCCCGAGCCGGTGAGCAGTACTTC
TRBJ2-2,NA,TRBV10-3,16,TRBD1,CAISRGQGGNTGELFF,TGTGCCATCAGTCGCGGACAGGGTGGGAACACCGGGGAGCTGTTTTTT
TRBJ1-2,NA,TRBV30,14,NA,CAWSPPSREDGYTF,TGTGCCTGGAGCCCCCCCTCCAGGGAGGATGGCTACACCTTC
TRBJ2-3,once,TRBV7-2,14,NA,CASSLELPTDTQYF,TGTGCCAGCAGCTTAGAGCTACCCACAGATACGCAGTATTTT